The T cell receptor (beta chain) under discussion was sequenced for a study of blood T cell repertoires in COVID-19. The assay was immunoSEQ multiplex PCR, and TCRdb's table has in-frame clones only and misses some. In the table there are about 210,000 clones, 82% of which are singletons. The germline CDR1 and CDR2 sequences are SEHNR and FQNEAQ (reference sequence). This CDR3 contains 13 residues. J gave up 8 bases and V 4 bases, and 6 bases lay outside the gene matches. Material: peripheral blood. This TCR was sampled from a woman in her sixties or seventies with COVID-19, enrolled during active disease. This chain connects TRBV7-9 to TRBJ1-2, with 8 nucleotides matching TRBD1. For the CDR3, the DNA is TGTGCCAGCAGCTCGCAGGGGGCAGGCGGCTACACCTTC. Translated: CASSSQGAGGYTF.